These T cell receptor beta chains were read from a single sample in a study of cytomegalovirus exposure and HLA in healthy donors. This table comes from immunoSEQ multiplex PCR, and its TCRdb copy is limited to in-frame clones, with some not included. In the table there are roughly 230,000 clones, around 84% of which are singletons. The sequenced sample consisted of PBMCs. The receptors stem from a girl aged 2-10 years in good health and CMV-seronegative. CDR3s include the opening cysteine and the closing phenylalanine or tryptophan. D genes are given only for firm matches. Where a row states a size, it is once, few, many or the class of an expanded clone; other rows omit it.

abundance,v_gene,d_gene,j_gene,CDR3aa,CDR3nt
NA,TRBV5-1,NA,TRBJ2-3,CASSLLGGTDTQYF,TGCGCCAGCAGCTTGCTAGGAGGGACAGATACGCAGTATTTT
once,TRBV7-9,NA,TRBJ1-6,CSSSLGQSSYNSPLHF,TGTTCCAGCAGCTTAGGACAGAGCTCCTATAATTCACCCCTCCACTTT
NA,TRBV4-1,TRBD2,TRBJ2-2,CASSLILAGVTGELFF,TGCGCCAGCAGCCTAATTCTAGCGGGGGTCACCGGGGAGCTGTTTTTT
NA,TRBV6-5,NA,TRBJ1-2,CASSPRQDTNYGYTF,TGTGCCAGCAGTCCGAGGCAGGACACTAACTATGGCTACACCTTC
NA,TRBV19,NA,TRBJ2-2,CASSRTLNTGELSF,TGTGCCAGTAGCCGAACCCTGAACACCGGGGAGCTGTCTTTT
NA,TRBV10-1,NA,TRBJ1-1,CASSEDRLSEAFF,TGCGCCAGCAGTGAAGACAGGCTATCTGAAGCTTTCTTT
NA,TRBV4-1,NA,TRBJ2-7,CTSSQGGGQYF,TGCACCAGCAGCCAAGGGGGGGGGCAGTACTTC
NA,TRBV4-1,NA,TRBJ1-2,CASSQARAGYTF,TGCGCCAGCAGCCAAGCCAGGGCGGGCTACACCTTC
NA,TRBV5-1,NA,TRBJ2-7,CASRSGTPPYEQYF,TGCGCCAGCAGGAGTGGGACACCCCCTTACGAGCAGTACTTC
NA,TRBV10-3,NA,TRBJ2-7,CAISPRESYEQYF,TGTGCCATCAGCCCGAGAGAGAGCTACGAGCAGTACTTC
NA,TRBV5-6,NA,TRBJ2-2,CASSLHGRDTGELFF,TGTGCCAGCAGCTTACACGGGCGGGACACCGGGGAGCTGTTTTTT
NA,TRBV5-1,TRBD2,TRBJ2-1,CASSNGTSAEQFF,TGCGCCAGCAGCAATGGGACTAGCGCTGAGCAGTTCTTC
NA,TRBV6-1,NA,TRBJ1-5,CASSDLGQGLGQPQHF,TGTGCCAGCAGTGATTTGGGCCAGGGCCTCGGGCAGCCCCAGCATTTT
NA,TRBV19,NA,TRBJ1-2,CASSIGQWRDTRGYTF,TGTGCCAGTAGTATAGGGCAGTGGCGGGATACGCGCGGCTACACCTTC
NA,TRBV18,NA,TRBJ1-1,CASSPENRVNTEAFF,TGTGCCAGCTCACCAGAGAACCGGGTAAACACTGAAGCTTTCTTT
NA,TRBV9,TRBD1,TRBJ1-3,CASSAAGTGGFSGNTIYF,TGTGCCAGCAGCGCCGCCGGGACAGGGGGCTTCTCTGGAAACACCATATATTTT
NA,TRBV5-1,TRBD1,TRBJ1-4,CASSLGQGREKLFF,TGCGCCAGCAGCTTGGGACAGGGTCGTGAAAAACTGTTTTTT
NA,TRBV29-1,NA,TRBJ2-1,CSVAQQGFF,TGCAGCGTTGCCCAGCAGGGGTTCTTC
NA,TRBV20-1,NA,TRBJ1-1,CSARQTGKAFF,TGCAGTGCTAGGCAAACAGGGAAAGCTTTCTTT
NA,TRBV20-1,NA,TRBJ1-5,CSLPGGMAQHF,TGCAGTCTGCCCGGGGGAATGGCCCAGCATTTT
NA,TRBV5-5,NA,TRBJ1-1,CASSFRGSTEAFF,TGTGCCAGCAGCTTTAGGGGATCCACTGAAGCTTTCTTT
NA,TRBV6-5,NA,TRBJ2-1,CASSYPANNEQFF,TGTGCCAGCAGTTACCCCGCGAACAATGAGCAGTTCTTC
few,TRBV5-6,NA,TRBJ1-1,CASSLDDEGFNTEAFF,TGTGCCAGCAGCTTGGACGATGAGGGCTTCAACACTGAAGCTTTCTTT
NA,TRBV5-4,TRBD1,TRBJ1-2,CASSPGTGGHYGYTF,TGTGCCAGCAGCCCTGGGACAGGGGGTCACTATGGCTACACCTTC
NA,TRBV27,NA,TRBJ1-3,CASSLSQGGNTIYF,TGTGCCAGCAGTTTATCCCAGGGTGGAAACACCATATATTTT
NA,TRBV2,TRBD2,TRBJ2-3,CASSEGGGATDTQYF,TGTGCCAGCAGTGAAGGCGGGGGGGCAACAGATACGCAGTATTTT
NA,TRBV13,NA,TRBJ2-5,CASSLAGVGTQYF,TGTGCCAGCAGCTTGGCAGGGGTCGGGACCCAGTACTTC
NA,TRBV5-6,NA,TRBJ2-5,CASSFSQTQYF,TGTGCCAGCAGCTTTTCTCAGACCCAGTACTTC
NA,TRBV2,NA,TRBJ2-6,CASILGANVLTF,TGTGCCAGCATCCTAGGGGCCAACGTCCTGACTTTC
NA,TRBV9,NA,TRBJ2-3,CASSVGGGPSTDTQYF,TGTGCCAGCAGCGTAGGGGGGGGGCCGAGCACAGATACGCAGTATTTT
NA,TRBV10-1,TRBD2,TRBJ2-2,CASRAGGPNTGELFF,TGCGCCAGCAGAGCGGGAGGGCCGAACACCGGGGAGCTGTTTTTT
few,TRBV4-1,NA,TRBJ1-5,CASSHPGLIDSNQPQHF,TGCGCCAGCAGCCACCCGGGACTAATTGATAGTAATCAGCCCCAGCATTTT
once,TRBV11-2,NA,TRBJ2-7,CASREGPHRYF,TGTGCCAGCAGGGAGGGTCCCCATCGTTACTTC
once,TRBV4-2,TRBD1,TRBJ1-1,CASSQVQDRGTEAFF,TGTGCCAGCAGCCAAGTCCAGGACAGGGGCACTGAAGCTTTCTTT
few,TRBV30,TRBD2,TRBJ2-1,CAWYKREGYNEQFF,TGTGCCTGGTATAAGAGGGAGGGCTACAATGAGCAGTTCTTC
few,TRBV6-6,NA,TRBJ2-7,CASSYNGGAYEQYF,TGTGCCAGCAGTTACAACGGTGGTGCCTACGAGCAGTACTTC
NA,TRBV5-1,TRBD2,TRBJ2-1,CASSVSGSSYNEQFF,TGCGCCAGCAGCGTAAGCGGGAGCTCCTACAATGAGCAGTTCTTC
NA,TRBV4-1,NA,TRBJ2-1,CASSRQGSYNEQFF,TGCGCCAGCAGCCGCCAGGGCTCCTACAATGAGCAGTTCTTC
once,TRBV4-1,TRBD1,TRBJ1-6,CASSPSGTGGTKSSYNSPLHF,TGCGCCAGCAGCCCGAGTGGGACAGGGGGGACCAAGAGCTCCTATAATTCACCCCTCCACTTT
NA,TRBV5-1,NA,TRBJ1-3,CASSLKGSGNTIYF,TGCGCCAGCAGCTTGAAGGGGTCTGGAAACACCATATATTTT
NA,TRBV23-1,NA,TRBJ1-3,CASSQSLGGDSSSGNTIYF,TGCGCCAGCAGTCAATCCCTAGGGGGAGACAGTAGCTCTGGAAACACCATATATTTT
NA,TRBV4-1,NA,TRBJ1-4,CASSLEDRKNEKLFF,TGCGCCAGCAGCCTCGAAGACAGGAAGAATGAAAAACTGTTTTTT
NA,TRBV11-3,NA,TRBJ2-7,CASSLEFGRGYEQYF,TGTGCCAGCAGCTTAGAATTCGGCAGGGGCTACGAGCAGTACTTC
NA,TRBV18,TRBD2,TRBJ2-3,CASSYSGGATDTQYF,TGTGCCAGCTCATACAGCGGGGGGGCCACAGATACGCAGTATTTT
NA,TRBV6-5,TRBD1,TRBJ1-2,CASSYIGQGNYGYTF,TGTGCCAGCAGTTACATCGGACAGGGGAACTATGGCTACACCTTC
NA,TRBV19,NA,TRBJ2-7,CASSETFLYEQYF,TGTGCCAGTTCCGAGACTTTCCTCTACGAGCAGTACTTC
NA,TRBV20-1,NA,TRBJ2-1,CSALQLEQFF,TGCAGTGCCTTACAGCTTGAGCAGTTCTTC
NA,TRBV30,NA,TRBJ1-1,CAWSATLNTEAFF,TGTGCCTGGAGTGCGACACTTAACACTGAAGCTTTCTTT
NA,TRBV4-1,NA,TRBJ2-4,CASSQSTTTKNIQYF,TGCGCCAGCAGCCAGTCTACGACAACCAAAAACATTCAGTACTTC
NA,TRBV11-2,TRBD2,TRBJ2-1,CASSFPGGTSGSLNEQFF,TGTGCCAGCAGCTTCCCAGGGGGGACTAGCGGGAGCTTGAATGAGCAGTTCTTC
NA,TRBV5-4,TRBD1,TRBJ1-2,CASSLPGGGYGYTF,TGTGCCAGCAGCTTGCCAGGGGGAGGCTATGGCTACACCTTC
NA,TRBV5-4,TRBD1,TRBJ1-4,CASSQNRGQNEKLFF,TGTGCCAGCAGCCAGAACAGGGGTCAAAATGAAAAACTGTTTTTT
once,TRBV5-1,NA,TRBJ2-5,CASSLLPRETQYF,TGCGCCAGCAGCTTGTTGCCGCGAGAGACCCAGTACTTC
NA,TRBV5-1,NA,TRBJ2-1,CASSRGDGEQFF,TGCGCCAGCAGCCGGGGAGACGGTGAGCAGTTCTTC
NA,TRBV25-1,TRBD1,TRBJ2-3,CASSEQGASTDTQYF,TGTGCCAGCAGTGAACAGGGGGCTAGCACAGATACGCAGTATTTT